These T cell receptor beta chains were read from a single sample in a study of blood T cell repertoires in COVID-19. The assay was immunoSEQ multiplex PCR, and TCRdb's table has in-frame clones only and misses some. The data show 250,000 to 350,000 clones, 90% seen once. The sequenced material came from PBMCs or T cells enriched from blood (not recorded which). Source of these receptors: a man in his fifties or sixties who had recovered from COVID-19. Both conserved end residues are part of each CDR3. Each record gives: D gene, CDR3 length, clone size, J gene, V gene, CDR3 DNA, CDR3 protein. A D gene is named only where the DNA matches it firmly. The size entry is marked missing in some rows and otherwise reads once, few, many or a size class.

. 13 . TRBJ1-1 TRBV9 TGTGCCAGCAGCGTATACGGGAACACTGAAGCTTTCTTT CASSVYGNTEAFF
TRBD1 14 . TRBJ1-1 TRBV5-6 TGTGCCAGCAGCTACCGGGACAGGGGGTCTGAAGCTTTCTTT CASSYRDRGSEAFF
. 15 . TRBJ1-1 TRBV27 TGTGCCAGCAGTTTATCGCCAAGCCCATCCACTGAAGCTTTCTTT CASSLSPSPSTEAFF
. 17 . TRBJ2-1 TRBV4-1 TGCGCCAGCAGCCCACCTACCCAGGGGCTGAGCTACAATGAGCAGTTCTTC CASSPPTQGLSYNEQFF
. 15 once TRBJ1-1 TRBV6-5 TGTGCCAGCAGTTACTCGAACGGACTATACACTGAAGCTTTCTTT CASSYSNGLYTEAFF
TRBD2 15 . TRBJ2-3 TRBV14 TGTGCCAGCAGGCGCGCGGGGGGCCCTCCAGATACGCAGTATTTT CASRRAGGPPDTQYF
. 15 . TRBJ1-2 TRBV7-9 TGTGCCAGCAGCGAGTGGACAGATACTAACTATGGCTACACCTTC CASSEWTDTNYGYTF
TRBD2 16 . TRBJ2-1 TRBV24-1 TGTGCCACCAGTGATCCCGGGTTAGCGGGAGTCGATGAGCAGTTCTTC CATSDPGLAGVDEQFF
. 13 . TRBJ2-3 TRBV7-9 TGTGCCAGCAGTCTAGTTCCAGCAGATACGCAGTATTTT CASSLVPADTQYF
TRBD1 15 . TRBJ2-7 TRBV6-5 TGTGCCAGCAGTCCTTGGACAGGGGGCACCTACGAGCAGTACTTC CASSPWTGGTYEQYF
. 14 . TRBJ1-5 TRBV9 TGTGCCAGCAGCGTAGGGACAGAGACCCTTCCCCAGCATTTT CASSVGTETLPQHF
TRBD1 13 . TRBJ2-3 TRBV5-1 TGCGCCAGCAGCAGTACAGGGGCCGATACGCAGTATTTT CASSSTGADTQYF
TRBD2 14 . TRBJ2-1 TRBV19 TGTGCCAGTAGTGCGACGGGACTATTCGATGAGCAGTTCTTC CASSATGLFDEQFF
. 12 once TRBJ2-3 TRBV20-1 TGCAGTGCTAGTGCAGTCACAGATACGCAGTATTTT CSASAVTDTQYF
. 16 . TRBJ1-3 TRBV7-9 TGTGCCAGCAGCCCGACTCTGAGGGACTCTGGAAACACCATATATTTT CASSPTLRDSGNTIYF
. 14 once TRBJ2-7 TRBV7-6 TGTGCCAGCAGCTTATTGCCCGAGACCTACGAGCAGTACTTC CASSLLPETYEQYF
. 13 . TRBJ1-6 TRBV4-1 TGCGCCAGCAGCCAAGGGACATCTTCACCCCTCCACTTT CASSQGTSSPLHF
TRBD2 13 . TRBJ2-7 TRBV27 TGTGCCAGCAGTTACGGGACTAGCTACGAGCAGTACTTC CASSYGTSYEQYF
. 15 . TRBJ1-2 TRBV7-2 TGTGCCAGCAGCTTAGTCGGCAGGGCCTTCTATGGCTACACCTTC CASSLVGRAFYGYTF
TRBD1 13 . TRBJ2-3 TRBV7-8 TGTGCCAGCAGCCGACAGGGCTCGGATACGCAGTATTTT CASSRQGSDTQYF
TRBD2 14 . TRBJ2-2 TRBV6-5 TGTGCCACCTCGGGGGGGAGAAACACCGGGGAGCTGTTTTTT CATSGGRNTGELFF
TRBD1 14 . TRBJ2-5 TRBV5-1 TGCGCCAGCAGCCCTGGACAGGGGTCAGAGACCCAGTACTTC CASSPGQGSETQYF
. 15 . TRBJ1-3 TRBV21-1 TGTGCCAGCAGCACCGGACAGGGGGGAGGAAACACCATATATTTT CASSTGQGGGNTIYF
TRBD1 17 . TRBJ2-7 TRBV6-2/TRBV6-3 TGTGCCAGCAGCCCTAAGAGGACCGGGACAGGGTTTCTCGAGCAGTACTTC CASSPKRTGTGFLEQYF
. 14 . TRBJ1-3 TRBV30 TGTGCCTGGGGAACAGGGAGCTCTGGAAACACCATATATTTT CAWGTGSSGNTIYF
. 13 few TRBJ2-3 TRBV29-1 TGCAGCGTTGCGACTAGAATCACAGATACGCAGTATTTT CSVATRITDTQYF
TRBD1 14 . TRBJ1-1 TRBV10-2 TGCGCCAGCAGATCCGGGACAGGGGCCACTGAAGCTTTCTTT CASRSGTGATEAFF
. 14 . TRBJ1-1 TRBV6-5 TGTGCCAGCAGTTACCCCGGGAGGGGAACTGAAGCTTTCTTT CASSYPGRGTEAFF
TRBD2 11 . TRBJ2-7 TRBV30 TGTGCCTGGGGGACTAGCGGAGAGCAGTACTTC CAWGTSGEQYF
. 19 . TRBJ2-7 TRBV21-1 TGTGCCAGCAGCCTACAACAAATTAGGGCCGAGACTAGCGGGTCCGAGCAGTACTTC CASSLQQIRAETSGSEQYF
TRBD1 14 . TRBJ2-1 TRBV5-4 TGTGCCAGCAGACCCCCGGGACAGTACAATGAGCAGTTCTTC CASRPPGQYNEQFF
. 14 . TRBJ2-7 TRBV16 TGTGCCAGCACATCAAACAGGGAATCCTACGAGCAGTACTTC CASTSNRESYEQYF
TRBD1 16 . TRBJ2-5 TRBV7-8 TGTGCCAGCAGCCAAAAGGGACAGGGGGTCGGAGAGACCCAGTACTTC CASSQKGQGVGETQYF
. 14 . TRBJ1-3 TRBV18 TGTGCCAGCTCACCGGGGCAGACTGGAAACACCATATATTTT CASSPGQTGNTIYF
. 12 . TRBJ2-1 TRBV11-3 TGTGCCAGCTCTAGCATGAAGAATGAGCAGTTCTTC CASSSMKNEQFF
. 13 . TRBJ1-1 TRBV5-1 TGCGCCAGCAGCTTTTCAGGCGACACTGAAGCTTTCTTT CASSFSGDTEAFF
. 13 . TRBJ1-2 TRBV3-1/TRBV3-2 TGTGCCAGCAGCCAAAGCAGGGATCTTGGCTACACCTTC CASSQSRDLGYTF
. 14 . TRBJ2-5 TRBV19 TGTGCCAGTACTCGGGGGTTTGGGGTGGAGACCCAGTACTTC CASTRGFGVETQYF
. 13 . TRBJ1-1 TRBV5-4 TGTGCCAGCAGCTTGGTGGCAGGCGCTGAAGCTTTCTTT CASSLVAGAEAFF
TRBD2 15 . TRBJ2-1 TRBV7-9 TGTGCCAGCAGCCTTCCCCAGCGGGGGGGGAATGAGCAGTTCTTC CASSLPQRGGNEQFF
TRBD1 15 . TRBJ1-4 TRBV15 TGTGCCACCAGCAGAGAGACAGGGGTCAGTGAAAAACTGTTTTTT CATSRETGVSEKLFF
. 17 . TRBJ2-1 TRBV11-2 TGTGCCAGCAGCTTTTCGGTCGGACAGAGAACCTACAATGAGCAGTTCTTC CASSFSVGQRTYNEQFF
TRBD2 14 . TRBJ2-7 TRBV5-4 TGTGCCAGCAGCTTTAGCGGGAGGGCCTACGAGCAGTACTTC CASSFSGRAYEQYF
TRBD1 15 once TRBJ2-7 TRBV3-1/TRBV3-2 TGTGCCAGCAGCCGATCCGGGACAGGGATGTACGAGCAGTACTTC CASSRSGTGMYEQYF